This paragraph covers one T cell receptor (beta chain) sequence. The CDR3 loop spans 12 amino acids. The V gene's germline CDR1 is MNHNY and CDR2 SVGAGI (reference sequence). This sample is drawn from a study of cytomegalovirus exposure and HLA in healthy donors. Primers for the PCR totalled 60 Vbeta and 13 Jbeta. The data were produced by immunoSEQ multiplex PCR, yet TCRdb's version contains in-frame clones alone and is incomplete. The sample shows about 62,000 clones, just under 80% of them seen only once. Material: PBMCs. The source of this sequence is a man in his forties in good health and CMV-seronegative. The V and J genes are TRBV6-6 and TRBJ2-5; no clear D. The DNA matches TRBJ2-7 better at its end, which makes the J call doubtful. CDR3 residues: CASSYDLYEQYF. The CDR3 coding sequence is TGTGCCAGCAGTTACGATTTGTACGAGCAGTACTTC.